This TCR beta chain was retrieved from a study of PD-1 blockade in classical Hodgkin lymphoma. Every patient relapsed after autologous stem cell transplantation, and brentuximab vedotin exposure varied. Concerning this clone itself: Its antigen is unknown.

General study results and limits: Relapsed/refractory patients reportedly had the lowest baseline TCR diversity, below newly diagnosed patients, who were below healthy donors. A significant rise in TCR diversity was seen by C4D1 for CD4+ cells but not for CD8+ cells. Similar baseline diversity was found in complete responders and newly diagnosed patients.

Sequencing used immunoSEQ multiplex PCR; TCRdb keeps in-frame clones, though not all of them. The repertoire includes approximately 21,000 clones, approximately 70% of them detected once, and about 5% sits in the top ten. Germline values: CDR1 SEHNR, CDR2 FQNEAQ (reference sequence). This CDR3 has 13 residues. This TCR derives from a human donor with classical Hodgkin lymphoma. The specimen comprised peripheral blood mononuclear cells (PBMCs), sampled at baseline. The chain is built from TRBV7-9 and TRBJ2-2; D is uncertain. CDR3 sequence reads: CAIDASNTGELFF. In DNA, the CDR3 is TGTGCAATCGACGCCTCGAACACCGGGGAGCTGTTTTTT. Looking up the rest from reference TRBV7-9 and TRBJ2-2 gives the full variable domain: DTGVSQNPRHKITKRGQNVTFRCDPISEHNRLYWYRQTLGQGPEFLTYFQNEAQLEKSRLLSDRFSAERPKGSFSTLEIQRTEQGDSAMYLCAIDASNTGELFFGEGSRLTVL.